This T cell receptor beta chain appears in the sequencing data of a study of OX40 agonist ivuxolimab in advanced cancers. Looking at the study overall: The dose-escalation cohort was around 83% male, with a mean age of 60 years, ranging about 20 to 85. Earlier treatment with anti-PD-1, anti-PD-L1 or anti-CTLA-4 was permitted, and over 35% had received some.

V lost 1 base, J lost 6 bases, and 4 bases lay in between. This CDR3 contains 12 residues. CDR1 SGHNT and CDR2 YENEEA come from the germline V gene. Sequencing was performed with immunoSEQ multiplex PCR; in TCRdb, only in-frame clones are kept and a portion is missing. The data contain just over 40,000 clones, around 87% of them singletons. Autoimmune disease history or systemic immunosuppression led to patients being barred. Only one count was recorded for this clone. Its antigen is undetermined. Findings and caveats of the study: Among the nonresponders, some also had low normalized T-cell clonal expansion.

The chain carries TRBV11-3 and TRBJ2-1; D uncertain. The clonotype was recovered from an adult with an advanced solid tumor such as melanoma, head and neck, liver or kidney cancer. The source was CD4+ or CD8+ T cells sorted from blood, collected in a trial of the OX40 agonist ivuxolimab. The CDR3 region has the DNA TGTGCCAGCAGCTTAGGCAGCAATGAGCAGTTCTTC. Its translation is CASSLGSNEQFF.